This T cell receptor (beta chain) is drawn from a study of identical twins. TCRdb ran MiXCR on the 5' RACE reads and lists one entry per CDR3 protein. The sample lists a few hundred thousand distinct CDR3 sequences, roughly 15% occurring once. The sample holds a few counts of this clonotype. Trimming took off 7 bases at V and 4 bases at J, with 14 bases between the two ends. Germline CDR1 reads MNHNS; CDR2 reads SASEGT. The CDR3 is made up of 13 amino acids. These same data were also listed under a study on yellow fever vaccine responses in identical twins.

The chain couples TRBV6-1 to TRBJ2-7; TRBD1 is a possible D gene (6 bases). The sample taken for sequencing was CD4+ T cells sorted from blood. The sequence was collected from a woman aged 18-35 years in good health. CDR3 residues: CASKTRTAYEQYF. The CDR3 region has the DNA TGTGCCAGCAAGACCAGGACAGCTTACGAGCAGTACTTC.